This TCR beta chain stems from a study of brain metastases from non-small cell lung cancer. Repertoires were generated with immunoSEQ multiplex PCR, while TCRdb's copy carries only in-frame clones and drops some. The sample comprises under 3,000 clones, 86% of which are singletons, and approximately 10% rests with the top ten. V was cut by 4 bases and J by 10 bases, with 11 bases left in between. Germline V gene sequence: CDR1 LNHDA, CDR2 SQIVND (reference sequence). The CDR3 is 13 amino acids. The J gene is TRBJ1-6, the V gene TRBV19; tentatively, D is TRBD1 (6 bases). This TCR was recovered from a donor at least 40 years old with non-small cell lung cancer. The sequencing input was tumor-adjacent normal tissue. This chain's CDR3 is CASSRTGNSPLHF. The CDR3 nucleotides are TGTGCCAGTAGTAGAACAGGGAACTCACCCCTCCACTTT.